Here is one T cell receptor beta chain with its context. These data originate in a study of T cell clonotyping in hematopoietic cell transplantation. Time point reported: recipient sample about 28 days before transplant, after cytoreduction. Libraries were prepared by immunoSEQ multiplex PCR; TCRdb keeps only in-frame clonotypes and omits some of them. The sample includes tens of thousands of clones, almost 97% of them seen just once. Specimen: peripheral blood mononuclear cells, collected before stem cell transplant. This receptor was obtained from a woman between 50 and 59 years old with acute myeloid leukemia. Some clones in this sample may be carry-over from other donors' samples.

The DNA for the CDR3 is TGTGCCAGCAGCCATGTCAACCGGGGAATGAACACTGAAGCTTTCTTT. Translated: CASSHVNRGMNTEAFF. This sequence joins TRBV11-2 and TRBJ1-1; no definite D call. The ends were cut back, 5 bases at V and 0 bases at J, with 16 bases in the middle. Germline CDR1 reads SGHAT; CDR2 reads FQNNGV. The CDR3 contains 16 residues.